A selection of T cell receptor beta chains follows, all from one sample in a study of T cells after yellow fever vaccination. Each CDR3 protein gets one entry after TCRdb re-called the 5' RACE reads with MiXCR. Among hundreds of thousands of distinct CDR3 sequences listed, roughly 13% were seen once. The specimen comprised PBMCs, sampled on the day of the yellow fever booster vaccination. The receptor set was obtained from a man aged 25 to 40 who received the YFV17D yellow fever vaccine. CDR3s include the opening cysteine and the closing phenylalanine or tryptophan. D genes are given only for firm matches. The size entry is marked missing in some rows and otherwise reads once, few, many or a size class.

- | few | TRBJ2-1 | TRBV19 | TGTGCCAGTAGTATATCCCTTACTCGCGACAATGAGCAGTTCTTC | CASSISLTRDNEQFF
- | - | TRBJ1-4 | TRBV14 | TGTGCCAGCAGCCAACTTCCGGGACTTCGGGGAGAAAAACTGTTTTTT | CASSQLPGLRGEKLFF
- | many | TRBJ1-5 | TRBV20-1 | TGCAGTGCTAGAGATCGTCAGCCCGGGCAGCCCCAGCATTTT | CSARDRQPGQPQHF
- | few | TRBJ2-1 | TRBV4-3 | TGCGCCAGCAGCCAAGGACAGGACTACAATGAGCAGTTCTTC | CASSQGQDYNEQFF
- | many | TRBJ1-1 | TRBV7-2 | TGTGCCAGCAGCTTAGAATTTCGAAGGGAAGCTTTCTTT | CASSLEFRREAFF
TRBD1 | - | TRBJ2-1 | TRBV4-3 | TGCGCCAGCAGCCAAACCGGGACAGTGAGGAACAATGAGCAGTTCTTC | CASSQTGTVRNNEQFF
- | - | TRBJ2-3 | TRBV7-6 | TGTGCCAGCAGCTTGACGGCTAGCGTAAACACAGATACGCAGTATTTT | CASSLTASVNTDTQYF
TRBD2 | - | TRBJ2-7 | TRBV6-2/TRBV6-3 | TGTGCCAGCAGCCACACTAGCGGACCCTCCTACGAGCAGTACTTC | CASSHTSGPSYEQYF
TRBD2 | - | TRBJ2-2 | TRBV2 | TGTGCCAGCGAAGCGGGAGGGAACACCGGGGAGCTGTTTTTT | CASEAGGNTGELFF
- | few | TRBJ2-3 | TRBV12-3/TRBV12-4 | TGTGCCAGCAGGGATAGCGCCCGCACAGATACGCAGTATTTT | CASRDSARTDTQYF
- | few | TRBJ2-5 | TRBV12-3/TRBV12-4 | TGTGCCAGCAGCAAAGACGGGTACCAAGAGACCCAGTACTTC | CASSKDGYQETQYF
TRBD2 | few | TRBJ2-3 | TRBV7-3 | TGTGCCAGCAGCTTATTCCCTAGCGGGAGCACAGATACGCAGTATTTT | CASSLFPSGSTDTQYF
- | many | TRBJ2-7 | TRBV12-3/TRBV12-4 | TGTGCCAGCAGCCATGGACGGTTCTCCTACGAGCAGTACTTC | CASSHGRFSYEQYF
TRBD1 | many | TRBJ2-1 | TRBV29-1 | TGCAGCGTAGCCGGGACAGGGACGGTATACAATGAGCAGTTCTTC | CSVAGTGTVYNEQFF
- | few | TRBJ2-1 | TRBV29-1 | TGCAGCGTTCGCGGGAACCTCAACAATGAGCAGTTCTTC | CSVRGNLNNEQFF
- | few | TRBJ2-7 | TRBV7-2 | TGTGCCAGCAGCGTATGGGATCGCGACGAGCAGTACTTC | CASSVWDRDEQYF
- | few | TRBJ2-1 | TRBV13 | TGTGCCAGCAGCTTTCGGAGTCGGAATGAGCAGTTCTTC | CASSFRSRNEQFF
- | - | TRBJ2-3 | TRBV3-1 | TGTGCCAGCAGCAGGACGAATACGCAGTATTTT | CASSRTNTQYF
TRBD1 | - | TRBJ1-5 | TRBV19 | TGTGCCAGTAGTATACGGACAGGGCTCCAGCCCCAGCATTTT | CASSIRTGLQPQHF
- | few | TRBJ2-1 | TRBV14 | TGTGCCAGCAGCCAAGATCAGGCACTGCAGTTCTTC | CASSQDQALQFF
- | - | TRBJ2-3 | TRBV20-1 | TGCAGTGCTAGACCTGCGGCGGGGTTCACAGATACGCAGTATTTT | CSARPAAGFTDTQYF
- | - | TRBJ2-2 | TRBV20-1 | TGCAGTGCTAGGATAGGGGGAAGCGCCGGGGAGCTGTTTTTT | CSARIGGSAGELFF
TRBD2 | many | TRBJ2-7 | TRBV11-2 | TGTGCCAGCAGCCCGCGACCCGCGGGGGTATACGAGCAGTACTTC | CASSPRPAGVYEQYF
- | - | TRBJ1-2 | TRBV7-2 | TGTGCCAGCAGCTTAGACAGGGTACAGGGCTACACCTTC | CASSLDRVQGYTF
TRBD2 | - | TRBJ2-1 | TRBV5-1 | TGCGCCAGCAGCTCCCGGGAGGGGCAGGGCTCCTACAATGAGCAGTTCTTC | CASSSREGQGSYNEQFF
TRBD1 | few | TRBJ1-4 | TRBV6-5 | TGTGCCACCGAGGACAGGAATAATGAAAAACTGTTTTTT | CATEDRNNEKLFF
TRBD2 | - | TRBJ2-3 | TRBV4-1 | TGCGCCAGCAGCGCCGGTGCGGGGGGAGATACGCAGTATTTT | CASSAGAGGDTQYF
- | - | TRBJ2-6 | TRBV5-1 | TGCGCCAGCAGCTTAGTCAGCTCAGGCTCTGGGGCCAACGTCCTGACTTTC | CASSLVSSGSGANVLTF
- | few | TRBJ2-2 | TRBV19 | TGTGCCAGTAGTATTGGACAGATAAACACCGGGGAGCTGTTTTTT | CASSIGQINTGELFF
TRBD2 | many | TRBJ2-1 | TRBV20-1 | TGCAGTGCTGGACTAGCGGGAATCTACAATGAGCAGTTCTTC | CSAGLAGIYNEQFF
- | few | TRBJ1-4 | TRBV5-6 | TGTGCCAGCAGCTCGGGAGTCGCTAATGAAAAACTGTTTTTT | CASSSGVANEKLFF
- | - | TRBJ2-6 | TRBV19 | TGTGCCAGTTCCCACAGGGACCACTCTGGGGCCAACGTCCTGACTTTC | CASSHRDHSGANVLTF
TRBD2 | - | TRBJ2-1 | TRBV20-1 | TGCAGTGCTAGAGGCCCAGCGGGAGGGGATGAGCAGTTCTTC | CSARGPAGGDEQFF
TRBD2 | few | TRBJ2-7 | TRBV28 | TGTGCCAGTCTTAGCGGGAACGCCTACGAGCAGTACTTC | CASLSGNAYEQYF
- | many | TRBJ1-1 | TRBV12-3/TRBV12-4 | TGTGCCAGCAGTTTGGGCCTACAGATGATGAACACTGAAGCTTTCTTT | CASSLGLQMMNTEAFF
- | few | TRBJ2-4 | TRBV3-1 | TGTGCCAGCAGCCAAGAGTTGAGCGGAATAGCCAAAAACATTCAGTACTTC | CASSQELSGIAKNIQYF
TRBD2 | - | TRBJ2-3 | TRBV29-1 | TGCAGCGTTGAAGCTAGCGGGAGATCAAGTACGCAGTATTTT | CSVEASGRSSTQYF
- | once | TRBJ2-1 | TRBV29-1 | TGCAGCGTTGAAGTTGGAGTGGTGGGTCTCTCCTACAATGAGCAGTTCTTC | CSVEVGVVGLSYNEQFF
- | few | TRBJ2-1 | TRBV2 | TGTGCCAGCAGTGAAGACACAGTGTCTTACAATGAGCAGTTCTTC | CASSEDTVSYNEQFF
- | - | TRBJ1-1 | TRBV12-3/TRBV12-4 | TGTGCCAGCAGTTTTGGAGGCACAGGCACTGAAGCTTTCTTT | CASSFGGTGTEAFF
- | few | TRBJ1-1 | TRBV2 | TGTGCCAGCAGTGAAAGTTGGTCGGAGTATAATAACTTT | CASSESWSEYNNF
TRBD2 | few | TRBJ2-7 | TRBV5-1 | TGCGCCAGCAGCTTGACTAGCGGGAGGGTCATATCTTTGGTGAGCGAGCAGTACTTC | CASSLTSGRVISLVSEQYF
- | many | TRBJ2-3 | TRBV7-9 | TGTGCCAGCAGCTTAGCTCGAGGGGGTGAGACAGATACGCAGTATTTT | CASSLARGGETDTQYF
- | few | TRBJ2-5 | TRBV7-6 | TGTGCCAGCAGCTTAGAAGGAAGGTTAGGTATAGAGACCCAGTACTTC | CASSLEGRLGIETQYF
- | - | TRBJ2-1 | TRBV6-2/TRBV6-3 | TGTGCCAGCAGTTCGGCAGGTCTCAGCTCCTACAATGAGCAGTTCTTC | CASSSAGLSSYNEQFF
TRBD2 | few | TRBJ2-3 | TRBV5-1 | TGCGCCAGCAGCTGGGGTAGCGGGGCAGGAGATACGCAGTATTTT | CASSWGSGAGDTQYF
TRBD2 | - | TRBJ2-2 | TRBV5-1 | TGCGCCAGCAGCTTGAAGGCTAGCGGGAACACCGGGGAGCTGTTTTTT | CASSLKASGNTGELFF
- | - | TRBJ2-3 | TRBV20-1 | TGCAGTGCTACCTCGAACGGCGGAAGAGACACAGATACGCAGTATTTT | CSATSNGGRDTDTQYF
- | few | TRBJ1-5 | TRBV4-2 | TGTGCCAGCAGCCAGGGGTTACTCCCTCAGCCCCAGCATTTT | CASSQGLLPQPQHF
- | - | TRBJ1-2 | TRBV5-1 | TGCGCCAGCAGCTATTCGGGGACTTCTAATGGCTACACCTTC | CASSYSGTSNGYTF
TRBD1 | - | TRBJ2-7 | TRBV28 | TGTGCCAGCAGGATATCCGGGACAGGGTCCCACGAGCAGTACTTC | CASRISGTGSHEQYF